Listed below are T cell receptor beta chains from one sample, sequenced in a study of a mutant IDH1 vaccine in newly diagnosed glioma. Produced via immunoSEQ multiplex PCR; TCRdb's table is partial and in-frame only. The data show 68,000 or so clones, around 74% seen once. The material sequenced was PBMCs, taken from a glioma patient treated with radiotherapy, temozolomide or both. The receptors were gathered from a man aged 50 to 59 with glioma. Both conserved end residues are part of each CDR3. A D gene is named only where the DNA matches it firmly.

CDR3	D	V
CASSMQGQGYNEQFF	NA	TRBV19
CAWGSAGEQYF	NA	TRBV30
CASSGQGGDYEQYF	TRBD1	TRBV5-5
CASSASQGLAETQYF	TRBD2	TRBV9
CASSIFGFTAQHF	NA	TRBV19
CASSLSGGGELFF	NA	TRBV11-3
CASSQLTGSNQPQHF	NA	TRBV4-2
CASSEARGTDTQYF	NA	TRBV6-1
CASSQRGKNQPQHF	NA	TRBV28
CASSLGAGGLEQFF	TRBD2	TRBV5-1
CASSYLGGEKLFF	NA	TRBV6-5
CASLLSGAHYEQYF	TRBD2	TRBV2
CASSLDSGGAREQFF	TRBD2	TRBV11-2
CASSDAGVTSGYTF	NA	TRBV2
CASSSRDRGYQPQHF	TRBD1	TRBV6-5
CATSSRGDGYTF	NA	TRBV6-4
CAWTRGEETQYF	NA	TRBV30
CSVHRDRYEAFF	TRBD1	TRBV29-1
CSARGGGGYTF	NA	TRBV20-1
CASSSDGSSGNTIYF	NA	TRBV2
CASSLGDRVPGGSPLHF	TRBD1	TRBV7-2
CASSPTGTGRTEAFF	TRBD1	TRBV18
CASSVTGGGIYGYTF	TRBD1	TRBV25-1
CAISGRENTEAFF	NA	TRBV10-3
CASSSGTGHTEAFF	TRBD1	TRBV2
CASSRDGNTEAFF	NA	TRBV2
CASSLAPTSTSGGYEQYF	TRBD2	TRBV7-2
CASSQLLRSLTDYGYTF	NA	TRBV4-1
CASRRALAGADTQYF	TRBD2	TRBV6-5
CASSGGDPLAFF	NA	TRBV18
CASSLVTGSETQYF	NA	TRBV7-8
CASSLGGGVYNEQFF	TRBD2	TRBV5-1
CASSEGGDYGYTF	NA	TRBV4-2
CASSSRDRDGKLFF	TRBD1	TRBV7-2
CSARSQGEAFF	NA	TRBV20-1
CASGSSGERIYQPQHF	NA	TRBV19
CASSLNRGPVQPQHF	TRBD1	TRBV7-2
CASSQGGDYTEAFF	NA	TRBV4-1
CAWNWGSGQETQYF	NA	TRBV30
CAISEREKTVNYGYTF	NA	TRBV10-3